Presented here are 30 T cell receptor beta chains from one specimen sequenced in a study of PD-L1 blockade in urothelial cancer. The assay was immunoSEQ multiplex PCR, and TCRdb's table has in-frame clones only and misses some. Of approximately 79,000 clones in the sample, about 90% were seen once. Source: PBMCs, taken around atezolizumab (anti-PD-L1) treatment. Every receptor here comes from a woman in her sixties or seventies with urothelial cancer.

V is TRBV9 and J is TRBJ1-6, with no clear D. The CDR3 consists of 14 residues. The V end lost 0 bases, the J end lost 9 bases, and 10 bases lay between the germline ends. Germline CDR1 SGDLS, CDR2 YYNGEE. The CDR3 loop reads CASSVGGSFSPLHF. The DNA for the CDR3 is TGTGCCAGCAGCGTAGGCGGCAGTTTTTCACCCCTCCACTTT.

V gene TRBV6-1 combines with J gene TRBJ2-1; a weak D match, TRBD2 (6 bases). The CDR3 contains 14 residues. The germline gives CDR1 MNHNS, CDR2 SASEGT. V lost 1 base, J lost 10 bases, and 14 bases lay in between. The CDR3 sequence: CASSEVRLGGEQFF. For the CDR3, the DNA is TGTGCCAGCAGTGAAGTTAGGTTGGGGGGAGAGCAGTTCTTC.

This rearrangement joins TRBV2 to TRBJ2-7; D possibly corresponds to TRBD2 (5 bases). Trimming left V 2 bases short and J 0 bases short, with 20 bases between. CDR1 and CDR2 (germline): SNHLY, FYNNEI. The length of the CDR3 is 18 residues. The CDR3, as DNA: TGTGCCAGCAGTGAAATCGGGGTACCATGGGCAGCCTCCTACGAGCAGTACTTC. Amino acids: CASSEIGVPWAASYEQYF.

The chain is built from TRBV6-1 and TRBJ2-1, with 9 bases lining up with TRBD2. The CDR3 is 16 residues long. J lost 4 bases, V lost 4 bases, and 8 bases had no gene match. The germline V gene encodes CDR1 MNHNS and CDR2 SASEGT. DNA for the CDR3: TGTGCCAGCAGTGTTGGAGGGGCGGGAGGGTACAATGAGCAGTTCTTC. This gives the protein CASSVGGAGGYNEQFF.

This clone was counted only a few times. CDR3 sequence (DNA): TGCAGTGCTCGGGGGTTCAACGAGCAGTACTTC. This codes for CSARGFNEQYF. This chain joins TRBV20-1 and TRBJ2-7; weak D call: TRBD2 (6 bases). CDR3 length: 11 amino acids. Germline CDR1 DFQATT, CDR2 SNEGSKA (reference sequence). V lost 5 bases and J 5 bases, leaving 10 bases between the germline ends.

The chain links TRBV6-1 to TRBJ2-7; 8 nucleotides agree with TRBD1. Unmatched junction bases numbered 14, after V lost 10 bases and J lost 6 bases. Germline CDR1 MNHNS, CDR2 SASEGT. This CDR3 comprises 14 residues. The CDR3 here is CATPRDRTVGEQYF. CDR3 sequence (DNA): TGTGCCACCCCTAGGGACAGGACGGTCGGCGAGCAGTACTTC.

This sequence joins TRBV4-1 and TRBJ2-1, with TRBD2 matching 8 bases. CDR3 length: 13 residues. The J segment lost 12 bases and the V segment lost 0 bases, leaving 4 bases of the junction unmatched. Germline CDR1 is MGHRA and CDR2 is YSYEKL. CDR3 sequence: CASSQEGTRGQFF. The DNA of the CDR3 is TGCGCCAGCAGCCAAGAAGGGACTAGGGGGCAGTTCTTC.

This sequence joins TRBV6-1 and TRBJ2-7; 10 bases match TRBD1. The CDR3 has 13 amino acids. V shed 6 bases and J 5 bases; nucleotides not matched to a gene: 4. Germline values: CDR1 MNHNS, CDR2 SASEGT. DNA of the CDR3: TGTGCCAGCAGATGGACAGGGGGGGACGAGCAGTACTTC. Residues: CASRWTGGDEQYF.

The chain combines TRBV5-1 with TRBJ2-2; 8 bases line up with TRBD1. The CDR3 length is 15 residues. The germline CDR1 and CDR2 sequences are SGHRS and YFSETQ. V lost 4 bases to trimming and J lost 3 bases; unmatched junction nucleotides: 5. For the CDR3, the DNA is TGCGCCAGCAGCCCGCAGGGGGCACACACCGGGGAGCTGTTTTTT. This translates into CASSPQGAHTGELFF. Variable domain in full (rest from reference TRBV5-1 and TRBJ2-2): KAGVTQTPRYLIKTRGQQVTLSCSPISGHRSVSWYQQTPGQGLQFLFEYFSETQRNKGNFPGRFSGRQFSNSRSEMNVSTLELGDSALYLCASSPQGAHTGELFFGEGSRLTVL.

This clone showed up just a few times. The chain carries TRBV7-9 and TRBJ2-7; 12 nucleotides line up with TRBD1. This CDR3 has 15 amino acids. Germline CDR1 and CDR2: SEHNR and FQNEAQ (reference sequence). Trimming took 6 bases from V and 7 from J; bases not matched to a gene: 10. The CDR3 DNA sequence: TGTGCCAGCAGACTTACCGGGACAGGGGGCGGGGAGCAGTACTTC. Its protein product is CASRLTGTGGGEQYF.

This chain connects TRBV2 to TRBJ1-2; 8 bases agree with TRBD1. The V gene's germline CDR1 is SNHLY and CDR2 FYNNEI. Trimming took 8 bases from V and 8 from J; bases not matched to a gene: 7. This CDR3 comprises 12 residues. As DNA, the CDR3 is TGTGCCAGCGCAGGACAGGGACGAGGCTACACCTTC. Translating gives CASAGQGRGYTF.

For the CDR3, the DNA is TGTGCCAGCTATAGCGCAAACAGCTCCTACAATGAGCAGTTCTTC. Translation gives CASYSANSSYNEQFF. The chain employs TRBV6-4 and TRBJ2-1; TRBD2 might be the D (5 bases). This CDR3 is built from 15 residues. Germline V gene sequence: CDR1 MRHNA, CDR2 SNTAGT. V lost 8 bases and J 0 bases, leaving 14 bases between the germline ends.

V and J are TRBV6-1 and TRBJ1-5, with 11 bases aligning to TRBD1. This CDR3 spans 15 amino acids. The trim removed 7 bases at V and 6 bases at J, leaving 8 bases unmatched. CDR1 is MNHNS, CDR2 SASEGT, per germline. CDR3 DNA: TGTGCCAGCAAAGGACAGGGGGCTTTTCTTCAGCCCCAGCATTTT. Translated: CASKGQGAFLQPQHF.

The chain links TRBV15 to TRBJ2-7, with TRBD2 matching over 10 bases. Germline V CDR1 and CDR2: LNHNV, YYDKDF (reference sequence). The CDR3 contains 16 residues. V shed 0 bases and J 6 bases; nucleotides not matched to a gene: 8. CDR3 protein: CATSRDPLAGVREQYF. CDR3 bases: TGTGCCACCAGCAGAGATCCGCTAGCGGGAGTACGCGAGCAGTACTTC.

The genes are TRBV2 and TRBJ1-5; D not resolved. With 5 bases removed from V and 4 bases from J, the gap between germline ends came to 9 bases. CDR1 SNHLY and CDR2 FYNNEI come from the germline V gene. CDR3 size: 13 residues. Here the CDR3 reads CASSPNANQPQHF. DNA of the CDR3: TGTGCCAGCAGTCCAAACGCGAATCAGCCCCAGCATTTT.

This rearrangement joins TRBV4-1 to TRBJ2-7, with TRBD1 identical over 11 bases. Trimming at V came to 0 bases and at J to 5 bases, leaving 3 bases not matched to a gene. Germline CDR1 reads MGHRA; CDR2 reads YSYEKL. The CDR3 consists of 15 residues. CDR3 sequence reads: CASSQEWTGGDEQYF. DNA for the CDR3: TGCGCCAGCAGCCAAGAGTGGACAGGGGGCGACGAGCAGTACTTC.

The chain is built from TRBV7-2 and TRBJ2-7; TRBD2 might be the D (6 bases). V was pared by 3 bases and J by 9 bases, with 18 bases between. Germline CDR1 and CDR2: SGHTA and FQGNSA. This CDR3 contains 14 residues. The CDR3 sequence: CASSFRDGRDGQYF. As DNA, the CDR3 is TGTGCCAGCAGCTTCCGGGACGGGCGGGACGGGCAGTACTTC. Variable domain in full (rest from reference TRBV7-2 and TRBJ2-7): GAGVSQSPSNKVTEKGKDVELRCDPISGHTALYWYRQSLGQGLEFLIYFQGNSAPDKSGLPSDRFSAERTGGSVSTLTIQRTQQEDSAVYLCASSFRDGRDGQYFGPGTRLTVT.

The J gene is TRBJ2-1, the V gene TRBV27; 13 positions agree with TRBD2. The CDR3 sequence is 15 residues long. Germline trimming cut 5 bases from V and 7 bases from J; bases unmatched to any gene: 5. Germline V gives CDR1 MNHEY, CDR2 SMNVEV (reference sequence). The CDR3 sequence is CASSTRTSGSNEQFF. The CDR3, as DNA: TGTGCCAGCAGTACCCGGACTAGCGGGAGTAATGAGCAGTTCTTC.

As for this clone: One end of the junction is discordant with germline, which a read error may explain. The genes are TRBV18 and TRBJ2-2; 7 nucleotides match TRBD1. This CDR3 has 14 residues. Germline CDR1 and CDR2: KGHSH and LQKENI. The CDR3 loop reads CASSPGQNSGELFF. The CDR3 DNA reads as TGTGCCAGCTCACCGGGACAGAACAGCGGGGAGCTGTTTTTT.

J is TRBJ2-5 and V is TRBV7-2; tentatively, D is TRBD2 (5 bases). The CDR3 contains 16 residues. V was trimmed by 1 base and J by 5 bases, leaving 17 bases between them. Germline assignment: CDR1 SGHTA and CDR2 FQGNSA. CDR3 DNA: TGTGCCAGCAGCTTAGGGAATAGCGTCTTCCGGGAGACCCAGTACTTC. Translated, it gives CASSLGNSVFRETQYF.

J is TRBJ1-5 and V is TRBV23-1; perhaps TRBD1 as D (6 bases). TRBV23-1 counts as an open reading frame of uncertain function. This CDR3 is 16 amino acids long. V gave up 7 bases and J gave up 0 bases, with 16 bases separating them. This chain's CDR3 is CASNVGAGHSNQPQHF. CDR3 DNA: TGCGCCAGCAATGTGGGAGCGGGACATAGCAATCAGCCCCAGCATTTT.

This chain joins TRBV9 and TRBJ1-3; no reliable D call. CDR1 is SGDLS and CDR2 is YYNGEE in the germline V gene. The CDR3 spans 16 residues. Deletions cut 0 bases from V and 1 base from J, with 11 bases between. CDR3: CASSVGTASSGNTIYF. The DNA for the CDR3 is TGTGCCAGCAGCGTAGGAACAGCTTCTTCTGGAAACACCATATATTTT. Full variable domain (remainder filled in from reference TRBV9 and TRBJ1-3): DSGVTQTPKHLITATGQRVTLRCSPRSGDLSVYWYQQSLDQGLQFLIQYYNGEERAKGNILERFSAQQFPDLHSELNLSSLELGDSALYFCASSVGTASSGNTIYFGEGSWLTVV.

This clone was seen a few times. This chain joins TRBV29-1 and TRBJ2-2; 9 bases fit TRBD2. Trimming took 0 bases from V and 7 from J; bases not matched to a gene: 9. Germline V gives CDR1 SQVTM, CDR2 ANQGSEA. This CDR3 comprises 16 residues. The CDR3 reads CSVEESSGRTVGELFF. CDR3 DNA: TGCAGCGTTGAAGAGTCAAGCGGGAGGACGGTCGGGGAGCTGTTTTTT.

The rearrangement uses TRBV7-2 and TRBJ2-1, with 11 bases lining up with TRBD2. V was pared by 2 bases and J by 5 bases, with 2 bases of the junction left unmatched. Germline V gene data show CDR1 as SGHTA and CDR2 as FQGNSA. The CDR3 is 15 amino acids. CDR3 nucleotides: TGTGCCAGCAGCTTAACTAGCGGGAGACACAATGAGCAGTTCTTC. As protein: CASSLTSGRHNEQFF. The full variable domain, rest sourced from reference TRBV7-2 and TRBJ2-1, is GAGVSQSPSNKVTEKGKDVELRCDPISGHTALYWYRQSLGQGLEFLIYFQGNSAPDKSGLPSDRFSAERTGGSVSTLTIQRTQQEDSAVYLCASSLTSGRHNEQFFGPGTRLTVL.

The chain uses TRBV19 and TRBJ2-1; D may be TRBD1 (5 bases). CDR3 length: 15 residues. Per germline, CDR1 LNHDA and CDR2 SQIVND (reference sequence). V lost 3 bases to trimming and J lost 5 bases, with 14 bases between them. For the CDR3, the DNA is TGTGCCAGTAGTATCGGCCAGGGTCTCAACAATGAGCAGTTCTTC. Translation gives CASSIGQGLNNEQFF.

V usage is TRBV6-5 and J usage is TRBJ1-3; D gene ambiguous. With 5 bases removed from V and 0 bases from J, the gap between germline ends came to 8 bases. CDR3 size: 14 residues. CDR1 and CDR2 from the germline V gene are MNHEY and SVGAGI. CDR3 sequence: CASSQQHSGNTIYF. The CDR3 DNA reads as TGTGCCAGCAGTCAACAGCACTCTGGAAACACCATATATTTT.

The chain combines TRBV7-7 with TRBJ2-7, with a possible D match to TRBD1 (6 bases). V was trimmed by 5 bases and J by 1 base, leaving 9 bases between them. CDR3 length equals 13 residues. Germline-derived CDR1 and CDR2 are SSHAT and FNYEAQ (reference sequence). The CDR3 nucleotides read TGTGCCAGCAGCGTCGGGACATCCTACGAGCAGTACTTC. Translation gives CASSVGTSYEQYF. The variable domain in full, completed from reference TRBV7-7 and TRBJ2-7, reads GAGVSQSPRYKVTKRGQDVTLRCDPISSHATLYWYQQALGQGPEFLTYFNYEAQPDKSGLPSDRFSAERPEGSISTLTIQRTEQRDSAMYRCASSVGTSYEQYFGPGTRLTVT.

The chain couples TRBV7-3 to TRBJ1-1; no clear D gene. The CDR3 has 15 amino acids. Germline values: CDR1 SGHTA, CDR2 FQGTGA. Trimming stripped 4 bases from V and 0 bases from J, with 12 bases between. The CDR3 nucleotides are TGTGCCAGCAGCTCCGGGGAGGGTATGAACACTGAAGCTTTCTTT. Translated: CASSSGEGMNTEAFF.

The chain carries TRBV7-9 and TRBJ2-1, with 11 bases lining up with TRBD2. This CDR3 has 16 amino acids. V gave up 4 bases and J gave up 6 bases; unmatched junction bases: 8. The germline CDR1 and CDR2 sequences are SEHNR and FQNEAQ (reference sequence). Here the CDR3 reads CASSSDLAGGANEQFF. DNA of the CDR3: TGTGCCAGCAGCTCCGACCTAGCGGGGGGCGCCAATGAGCAGTTCTTC.

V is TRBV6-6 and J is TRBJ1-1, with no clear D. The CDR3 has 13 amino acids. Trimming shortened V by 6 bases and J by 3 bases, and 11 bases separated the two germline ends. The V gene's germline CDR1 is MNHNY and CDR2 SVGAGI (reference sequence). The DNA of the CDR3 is TGTGCCAGCAGCCTCCTTCCCGACACTGAAGCTTTCTTT. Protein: CASSLLPDTEAFF.